This entry describes one T cell receptor beta chain. This sample's time point: sample taken at primary tumor resection. Extraction of whole RNA from tumor, nontumor lung or frozen PBMC preceded unsorted sequencing. These data originate in a study of spatial heterogeneity in lung cancer. Study in general: A consistent excess of beta-chain over alpha-chain sequences was detected.

CDR3 length equals 12 residues. With 4 bases removed from V and 4 bases from J, the gap between germline ends came to 7 bases. Per the germline V gene, CDR1 is SEHNR and CDR2 is FQNEAQ (reference sequence). Each TCR cDNA molecule bore a unique molecular identifier. TCRdb recomputed calls from the 5' RACE reads with MiXCR, one row per CDR3 protein. This sample has some 37,000 distinct CDR3 sequences, with 7.5% found just once. The receptor's source is a male donor with early-stage non-small cell lung cancer. The specimen was PBMCs, collected at surgery. The chain carries TRBV7-9 and TRBJ1-2; D remains ambiguous. The CDR3 DNA sequence: TGTGCCAGCAGCTCGGACGGCTATGGCTACACCTTC. Translated: CASSSDGYGYTF.